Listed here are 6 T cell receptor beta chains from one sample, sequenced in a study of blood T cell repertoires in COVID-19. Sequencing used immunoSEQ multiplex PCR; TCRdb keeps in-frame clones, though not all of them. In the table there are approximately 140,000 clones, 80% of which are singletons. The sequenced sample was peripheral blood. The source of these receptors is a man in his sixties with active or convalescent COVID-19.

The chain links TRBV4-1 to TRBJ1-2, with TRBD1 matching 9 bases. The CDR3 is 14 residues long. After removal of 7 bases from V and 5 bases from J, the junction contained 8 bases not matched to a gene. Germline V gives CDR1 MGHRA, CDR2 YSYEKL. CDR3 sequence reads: CASTPGQGLYGYTF. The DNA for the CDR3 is TGCGCCAGCACCCCGGGACAGGGTTTATATGGCTACACCTTC.

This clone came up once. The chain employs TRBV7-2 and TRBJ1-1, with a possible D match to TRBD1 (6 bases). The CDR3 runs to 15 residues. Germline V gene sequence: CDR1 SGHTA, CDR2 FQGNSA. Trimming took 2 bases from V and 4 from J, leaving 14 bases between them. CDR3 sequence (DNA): TGTGCCAGCAGCTTACCGACGGGCAGGGGCACTGAAGCTTTCTTT. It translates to CASSLPTGRGTEAFF. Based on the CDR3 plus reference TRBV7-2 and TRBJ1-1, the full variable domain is GAGVSQSPSNKVTEKGKDVELRCDPISGHTALYWYRQSLGQGLEFLIYFQGNSAPDKSGLPSDRFSAERTGGSVSTLTIQRTQQEDSAVYLCASSLPTGRGTEAFFGQGTRLTVV.

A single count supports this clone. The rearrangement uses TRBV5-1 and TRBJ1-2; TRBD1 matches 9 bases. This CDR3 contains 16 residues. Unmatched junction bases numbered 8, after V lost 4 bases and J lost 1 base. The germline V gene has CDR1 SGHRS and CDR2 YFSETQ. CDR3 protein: CASSRGTGTDNYGYTF. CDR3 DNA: TGCGCCAGCAGCCGAGGGACAGGGACAGATAACTATGGCTACACCTTC.

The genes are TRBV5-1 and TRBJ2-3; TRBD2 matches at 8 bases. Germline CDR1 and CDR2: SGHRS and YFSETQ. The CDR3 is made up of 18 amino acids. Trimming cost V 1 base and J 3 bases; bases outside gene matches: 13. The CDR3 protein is CASSLRGISGTPTDTQYF. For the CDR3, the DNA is TGCGCCAGCAGCTTGAGGGGGATTAGCGGGACTCCTACAGATACGCAGTATTTT.

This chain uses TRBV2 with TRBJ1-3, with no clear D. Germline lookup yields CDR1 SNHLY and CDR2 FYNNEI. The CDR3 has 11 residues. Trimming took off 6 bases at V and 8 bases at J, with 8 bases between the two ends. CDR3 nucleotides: TGTGCCAGCAGCCGCGGGGACACCATATATTTT. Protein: CASSRGDTIYF.

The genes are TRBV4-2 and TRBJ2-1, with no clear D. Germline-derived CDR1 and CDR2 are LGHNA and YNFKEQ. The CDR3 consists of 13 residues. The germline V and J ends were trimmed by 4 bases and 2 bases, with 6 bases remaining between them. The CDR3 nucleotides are TGTGCCAGCAGCCGGCAGACCTACAATGAGCAGTTCTTC. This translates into CASSRQTYNEQFF.